This record covers a single T cell receptor beta chain. Germline trimming cut 7 bases from V and 6 bases from J; bases unmatched to any gene: 12. The CDR3 length is 15 residues. Germline values: CDR1 MDHEN, CDR2 SYDVKM. This entry is derived from a study of blood T cell repertoires in COVID-19. TCRdb keeps only in-frame clones here, not all; method: immunoSEQ multiplex PCR. The sample records around 150,000 clones, roughly 90% being singletons. This clonotype originated in a woman aged 60-75 years who had recovered from COVID-19. The chain carries TRBV28 and TRBJ1-2, with 9 nucleotides matching TRBD1. Sequencing was carried out using peripheral blood. The CDR3, as DNA: TGTGCCAGCACGTTCCCCCCGGGACAGGGAGATGGCTACACCTTC. Translation: CASTFPPGQGDGYTF.